The 2 T cell receptor beta chains given below trace back to one sample, sequenced in a study of cytomegalovirus exposure and HLA in healthy donors. Vbeta (60) and Jbeta (13) primers were used in the PCR. Method: immunoSEQ multiplex PCR; TCRdb's copy keeps in-frame clones and lacks some. The sample consists of fewer than 250,000 clones, around 79% of them appearing once. Source material: PBMCs. The receptors originated from a woman aged 18-30 years in good health and CMV-seronegative.

This rearrangement joins TRBV2 to TRBJ2-7, with D possibly matching TRBD1 (6 bases). Trimming removed 7 bases from V and 4 bases from J, with 20 bases in between. The V gene's germline CDR1 is SNHLY and CDR2 FYNNEI. This CDR3 comprises 15 residues. CDR3 DNA: TGTGCCAGCACCTACGACAGGCTAGCCAGATACGAGCAGTACTTC. Amino acids: CASTYDRLARYEQYF.

This chain joins TRBV7-8 and TRBJ1-1, with D possibly being TRBD1 (5 bases). V lost 2 bases to trimming and J lost 2 bases, with 9 bases between them. Germline CDR1 and CDR2: SGHVS and FQNEAQ. The CDR3 has 14 residues. The CDR3 DNA is TGTGCCAGCAGCTTAACCGGACATAACACTGAAGCTTTCTTT. Its translation is CASSLTGHNTEAFF.